Listed below are T cell receptor beta chains from one sample, sequenced in a study of human T cells and chemical hapten exposure. Each CDR3 protein is one row after TCRdb ran MiXCR on the RACE reads. The sample shows 90,000 to 110,000 distinct CDR3 sequences, around 34% of them seen only once. Specimen: whole blood, collected in connection with sensitization to the hapten diphenylcyclopropenone (DPC). Source of these receptors: a man aged 40-49 years with alopecia areata. Some clones in this sample may be carry-over from other donors' samples. Both conserved end residues are part of each CDR3. A D gene is named only where the DNA matches it firmly. Clone size, where shown, is once, few, many, or a class for clones that have expanded.

size: NA
V: TRBV7-2
D: NA
J: TRBJ1-2
CDR3: CASTPDSQGTGYTF
DNA: TGTGCCAGCACCCCGGACAGCCAAGGTACTGGCTACACCTTC

size: once
V: TRBV24-1
D: TRBD2
J: TRBJ2-1
CDR3: CATSVGGSLYNEQFF
DNA: TGTGCCACCAGTGTTGGCGGGAGTCTGTACAATGAGCAGTTCTTC

size: NA
V: TRBV3-1
D: TRBD2
J: TRBJ2-1
CDR3: CASSQGGTSVRNEQFF
DNA: TGTGCCAGCAGCCAAGGGGGGACTAGCGTTAGAAATGAGCAGTTCTTC

size: many
V: TRBV27
D: TRBD1
J: TRBJ2-1
CDR3: CASSLGQGNEQFF
DNA: TGTGCCAGCAGTCTCGGACAGGGGAATGAGCAGTTCTTC

size: few
V: TRBV12-3/TRBV12-4
D: NA
J: TRBJ2-3
CDR3: CASSFGDGWTQYF
DNA: TGTGCCAGCAGTTTCGGGGACGGGTGGACGCAGTATTTT

size: NA
V: TRBV7-2
D: NA
J: TRBJ2-7
CDR3: CASSLVGSLGPYEQYF
DNA: TGTGCCAGCAGCTTAGTGGGCAGTCTGGGCCCCTACGAGCAGTACTTC

size: few
V: TRBV6-4
D: TRBD2
J: TRBJ2-1
CDR3: CASSDSSGRGYNEQFF
DNA: TGTGCCAGCAGTGATTCAAGCGGGAGAGGTTACAATGAGCAGTTCTTC

size: NA
V: TRBV5-1
D: NA
J: TRBJ1-4
CDR3: CASSLGATSQREKLFF
DNA: TGCGCCAGCAGCTTGGGGGCTACCTCCCAAAGGGAAAAACTGTTTTTT

size: few
V: TRBV12-3/TRBV12-4
D: TRBD1
J: TRBJ1-6
CDR3: CASSPGDRGYNSPLHF
DNA: TGTGCCAGCAGTCCTGGGGACAGGGGATATAATTCACCCCTCCACTTT

size: NA
V: TRBV7-6
D: NA
J: TRBJ2-1
CDR3: CASSLFGSGYNEQFF
DNA: TGTGCCAGCAGCTTATTCGGGAGCGGTTACAATGAGCAGTTCTTC

size: few
V: TRBV12-3/TRBV12-4
D: NA
J: TRBJ2-3
CDR3: CATFSSGRGPDTQYF
DNA: TGTGCCACCTTTTCTAGTGGGAGGGGGCCAGATACGCAGTATTTT

size: NA
V: TRBV6-2/TRBV6-3
D: NA
J: TRBJ1-2
CDR3: CASSPYGQGQTTYGYTF
DNA: TGTGCCAGCAGTCCATACGGGCAGGGACAAACCACGTATGGCTACACCTTC

size: NA
V: TRBV10-3
D: NA
J: TRBJ2-5
CDR3: CAISERETQYF
DNA: TGTGCCATCAGTGAACGTGAGACCCAGTACTTC

size: few
V: TRBV27
D: TRBD1
J: TRBJ1-6
CDR3: CASSLSGTGRTPLHF
DNA: TGTGCCAGCAGTTTATCTGGGACAGGGAGGACACCCCTCCACTTT

size: NA
V: TRBV29-1
D: NA
J: TRBJ1-1
CDR3: CSARPGVLNTEAFF
DNA: TGCAGCGCCCGACCGGGAGTCCTTAACACTGAAGCTTTCTTT

size: NA
V: TRBV5-1
D: NA
J: TRBJ1-6
CDR3: CASSLESPYNSPLHF
DNA: TGCGCCAGCAGCTTGGAGTCCCCCTATAATTCACCCCTCCACTTT

size: NA
V: TRBV12-3/TRBV12-4
D: NA
J: TRBJ1-5
CDR3: CASSFRGGYQPQHF
DNA: TGTGCCAGCAGTTTCAGGGGAGGCTATCAGCCCCAGCATTTT

size: NA
V: TRBV7-9
D: TRBD2
J: TRBJ2-4
CDR3: CASTQAGSENIQYF
DNA: TGTGCCAGCACCCAAGCGGGGTCTGAAAACATTCAGTACTTC

size: NA
V: TRBV5-5
D: NA
J: TRBJ2-7
CDR3: CASSRSGTLYEQYF
DNA: TGTGCCAGCAGCCGGTCCGGGACCCTCTACGAGCAGTACTTC

size: NA
V: TRBV29-1
D: NA
J: TRBJ2-1
CDR3: CSVELSRRWNEQFF
DNA: TGCAGCGTTGAACTGTCCCGAAGGTGGAATGAGCAGTTCTTC

size: few
V: TRBV2
D: NA
J: TRBJ2-4
CDR3: CASLNWAKNIQYF
DNA: TGTGCCAGCCTGAATTGGGCCAAAAACATTCAGTACTTC

size: NA
V: TRBV6-2/TRBV6-3
D: TRBD1
J: TRBJ1-1
CDR3: CVSSYADRGATEAFF
DNA: TGTGTCAGCAGTTACGCGGACAGGGGTGCCACTGAAGCTTTCTTT

size: NA
V: TRBV11-2
D: TRBD2
J: TRBJ2-3
CDR3: CASSLALAGRTDTQYF
DNA: TGTGCCAGCAGCTTAGCCCTAGCGGGCCGCACAGATACGCAGTATTTT

size: NA
V: TRBV3-1
D: TRBD2
J: TRBJ2-1
CDR3: CASSFSERDYSNEQFF
DNA: TGTGCCAGCAGCTTTTCCGAGCGGGACTATTCAAATGAGCAGTTCTTC

size: once
V: TRBV2
D: NA
J: TRBJ2-2
CDR3: CASTGGNTGELFF
DNA: TGTGCCAGCACCGGGGGAAACACCGGGGAGCTGTTTTTT

size: few
V: TRBV7-9
D: TRBD1
J: TRBJ2-3
CDR3: CASSFPVGTGPDTQYF
DNA: TGTGCCAGCAGCTTCCCAGTCGGGACAGGGCCAGATACGCAGTATTTT

size: NA
V: TRBV28
D: NA
J: TRBJ1-5
CDR3: CASSFLQASNRPQPQHF
DNA: TGTGCCAGCAGTTTTTTACAGGCTTCCAACAGGCCTCAGCCCCAGCATTTT

size: few
V: TRBV20-1
D: NA
J: TRBJ2-7
CDR3: CSASPFTSYEQYF
DNA: TGCAGTGCTAGCCCCTTCACTAGCTACGAGCAGTACTTC

size: few
V: TRBV5-1
D: NA
J: TRBJ1-5
CDR3: CASSLGDGPGQPQHF
DNA: TGCGCCAGCAGCTTGGGGGACGGACCGGGTCAGCCCCAGCATTTT

size: few
V: TRBV6-6
D: NA
J: TRBJ1-4
CDR3: CASTRENNEKLFF
DNA: TGTGCCAGCACCAGGGAAAATAATGAAAAACTGTTTTTT

size: NA
V: TRBV23-1
D: TRBD1
J: TRBJ2-1
CDR3: CASSVNRQGVGEQFF
DNA: TGCGCCAGCAGTGTTAACAGACAGGGGGTTGGTGAGCAGTTCTTC

size: NA
V: TRBV20-1
D: NA
J: TRBJ1-1
CDR3: CSARDSTKNTEAFF
DNA: TGCAGTGCTAGAGATTCCACAAAGAACACTGAAGCTTTCTTT

size: NA
V: TRBV3-1
D: NA
J: TRBJ1-5
CDR3: CASSQDGGLSNQPQHF
DNA: TGTGCCAGCAGCCAAGATGGGGGTCTTAGCAATCAGCCCCAGCATTTT

size: NA
V: TRBV29-1
D: NA
J: TRBJ2-5
CDR3: CSSGTPSQETQYF
DNA: TGCAGCTCCGGGACACCCTCCCAAGAGACCCAGTACTTC

size: few
V: TRBV20-1
D: TRBD1
J: TRBJ2-5
CDR3: CSASRDRGQETQYF
DNA: TGCAGTGCTAGCCGGGACAGGGGGCAAGAGACCCAGTACTTC

size: NA
V: TRBV27
D: NA
J: TRBJ1-2
CDR3: CASSLRMDSNYGYTF
DNA: TGTGCCAGCAGTCTTCGCATGGATTCTAACTATGGCTACACCTTC

size: NA
V: TRBV7-9
D: NA
J: TRBJ2-3
CDR3: CAGSRTDTQYF
DNA: TGTGCCGGGTCTAGGACTGATACGCAGTATTTT

size: NA
V: TRBV24-1
D: TRBD2
J: TRBJ2-3
CDR3: CATSDFSGRAPF
DNA: TGTGCCACCAGTGATTTTAGCGGGAGGGCCCCCTTT

size: few
V: TRBV28
D: TRBD2
J: TRBJ2-7
CDR3: CASRPGLAYEQYF
DNA: TGTGCCAGCAGGCCGGGACTAGCTTACGAGCAGTACTTC

size: few
V: TRBV9
D: NA
J: TRBJ1-5
CDR3: CASSIKTISNQPQHF
DNA: TGTGCCAGCAGCATCAAAACGATTAGCAATCAGCCCCAGCATTTT

size: few
V: TRBV10-3
D: NA
J: TRBJ2-6
CDR3: CAISESAGRNSGANVLTF
DNA: TGTGCCATCAGTGAGTCCGCGGGAAGGAACTCTGGGGCCAACGTCCTGACTTTC

size: NA
V: TRBV7-9
D: TRBD2
J: TRBJ2-7
CDR3: CASSLGGGPYEQYF
DNA: TGTGCCAGCAGCTTAGGGGGAGGGCCGTACGAGCAGTACTTC

size: few
V: TRBV2
D: NA
J: TRBJ2-7
CDR3: CASSEAVWQYF
DNA: TGTGCCAGCAGTGAAGCTGTTTGGCAGTACTTC

size: NA
V: TRBV6-6
D: TRBD1
J: TRBJ2-6
CDR3: CASRKDRGGSGANVLTF
DNA: TGTGCCAGCAGAAAGGACAGGGGAGGTTCCGGGGCCAACGTCCTGACTTTC

size: few
V: TRBV27
D: TRBD1
J: TRBJ1-1
CDR3: CASSRDRFDTEAFF
DNA: TGTGCCAGCAGCAGGGACAGGTTTGACACTGAAGCTTTCTTT

size: NA
V: TRBV6-5
D: NA
J: TRBJ1-4
CDR3: CASRQLTTNEKLFF
DNA: TGTGCCAGTAGGCAGCTAACAACTAATGAAAAACTGTTTTTT

size: few
V: TRBV9
D: TRBD2
J: TRBJ2-3
CDR3: CASSVGAGVTDTQYF
DNA: TGTGCCAGCAGCGTTGGAGCGGGAGTCACAGATACGCAGTATTTT

size: few
V: TRBV7-9
D: NA
J: TRBJ2-3
CDR3: CASTPGADTQYF
DNA: TGTGCCAGCACGCCCGGGGCAGATACGCAGTATTTT

size: NA
V: TRBV27
D: TRBD1
J: TRBJ2-7
CDR3: CASSSQGARYEQYF
DNA: TGTGCCAGCAGCTCACAGGGGGCGCGGTACGAGCAGTACTTC

size: NA
V: TRBV11-2
D: TRBD1
J: TRBJ1-4
CDR3: CASSYEGQGAIREKLFF
DNA: TGTGCCAGCAGCTACGAAGGACAGGGGGCGATCCGAGAAAAACTGTTTTTT

size: few
V: TRBV28
D: TRBD2
J: TRBJ2-6
CDR3: CARRGSSGANVLTF
DNA: TGTGCGCGGCGGGGGTCCTCTGGGGCCAACGTCCTGACTTTC

size: few
V: TRBV25-1
D: NA
J: TRBJ1-4
CDR3: CASSPPGRWEEKLFF
DNA: TGTGCCAGCAGCCCACCGGGACGGTGGGAAGAAAAACTGTTTTTT

size: NA
V: TRBV19
D: TRBD1
J: TRBJ2-3
CDR3: CASSPGGTGTQYF
DNA: TGTGCCAGTAGTCCAGGGGGCACGGGTACGCAGTATTTT

size: many
V: TRBV29-1
D: TRBD1
J: TRBJ1-1
CDR3: CSVEEGVAGGTEAFF
DNA: TGCAGCGTTGAAGAGGGTGTGGCAGGGGGCACTGAAGCTTTCTTT

size: few
V: TRBV5-1
D: TRBD2
J: TRBJ2-3
CDR3: CASSRTSADTQYF
DNA: TGCGCCAGCAGCCGAACTAGCGCAGATACGCAGTATTTT

size: NA
V: TRBV14
D: NA
J: TRBJ1-1
CDR3: CASSPPGTQMGGTEAFF
DNA: TGTGCCAGCAGCCCACCGGGGACTCAGATGGGGGGCACTGAAGCTTTCTTT

size: few
V: TRBV6-5
D: TRBD1
J: TRBJ1-5
CDR3: CASSHRGNQPQHF
DNA: TGTGCCAGCAGCCACAGGGGGAATCAGCCCCAGCATTTT